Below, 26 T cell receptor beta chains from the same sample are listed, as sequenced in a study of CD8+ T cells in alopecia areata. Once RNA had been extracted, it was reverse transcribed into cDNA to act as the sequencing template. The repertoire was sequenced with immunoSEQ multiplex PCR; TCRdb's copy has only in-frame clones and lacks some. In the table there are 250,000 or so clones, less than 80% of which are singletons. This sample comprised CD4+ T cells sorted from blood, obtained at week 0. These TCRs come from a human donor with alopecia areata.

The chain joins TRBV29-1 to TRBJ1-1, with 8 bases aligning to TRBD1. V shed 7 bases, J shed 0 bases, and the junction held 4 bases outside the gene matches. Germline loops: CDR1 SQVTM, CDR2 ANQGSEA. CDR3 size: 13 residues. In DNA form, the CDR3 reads TGCAGCGGGAAACAGGGGGTGAACACTGAAGCTTTCTTT. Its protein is CSGKQGVNTEAFF.

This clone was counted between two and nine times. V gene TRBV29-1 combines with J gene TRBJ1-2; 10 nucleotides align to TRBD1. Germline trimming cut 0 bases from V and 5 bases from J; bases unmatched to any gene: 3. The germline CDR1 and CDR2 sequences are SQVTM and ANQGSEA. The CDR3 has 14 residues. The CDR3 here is CSVEDAGQGYGYTF. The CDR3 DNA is TGCAGCGTTGAAGACGCGGGACAGGGGTATGGCTACACCTTC.

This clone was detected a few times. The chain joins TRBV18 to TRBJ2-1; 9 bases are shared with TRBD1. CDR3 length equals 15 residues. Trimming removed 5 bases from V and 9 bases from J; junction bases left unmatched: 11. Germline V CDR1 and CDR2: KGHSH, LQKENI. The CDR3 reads CASSRPGQGGGEQFF. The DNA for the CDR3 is TGTGCCAGCTCAAGGCCGGGACAGGGCGGCGGTGAGCAGTTCTTC. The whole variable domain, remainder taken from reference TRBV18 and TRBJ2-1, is NAGVMQNPRHLVRRRGQEARLRCSPMKGHSHVYWYRQLPEEGLKFMVYLQKENIIDESGMPKERFSAEFPKEGPSILRIQQVVRGDSAAYFCASSRPGQGGGEQFFGPGTRLTVL.

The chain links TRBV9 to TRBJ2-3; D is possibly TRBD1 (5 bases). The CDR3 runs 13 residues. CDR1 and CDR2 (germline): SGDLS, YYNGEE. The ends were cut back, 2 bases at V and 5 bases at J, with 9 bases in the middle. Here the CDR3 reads CASSVRVLDTQYF. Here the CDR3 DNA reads TGTGCCAGCAGCGTCAGGGTCCTAGATACGCAGTATTTT.

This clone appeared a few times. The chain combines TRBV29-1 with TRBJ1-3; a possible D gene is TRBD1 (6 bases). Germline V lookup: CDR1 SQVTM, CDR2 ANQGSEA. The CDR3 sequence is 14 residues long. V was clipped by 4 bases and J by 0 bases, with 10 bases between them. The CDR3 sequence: CSVVWGASGNTIYF. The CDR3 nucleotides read TGCAGCGTTGTTTGGGGGGCCTCTGGAAACACCATATATTTT.

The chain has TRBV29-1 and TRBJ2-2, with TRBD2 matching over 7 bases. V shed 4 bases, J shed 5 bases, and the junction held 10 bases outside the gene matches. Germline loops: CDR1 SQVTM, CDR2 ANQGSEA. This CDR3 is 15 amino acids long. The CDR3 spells CSVAVRQGGTGELFF. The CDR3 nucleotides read TGCAGCGTTGCGGTTCGGCAGGGAGGGACCGGGGAGCTGTTTTTT.

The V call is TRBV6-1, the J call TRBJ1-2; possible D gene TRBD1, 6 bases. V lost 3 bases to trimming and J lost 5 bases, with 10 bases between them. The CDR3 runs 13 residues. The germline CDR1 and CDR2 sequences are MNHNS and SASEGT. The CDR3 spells CASSDTGQYGYTF. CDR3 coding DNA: TGTGCCAGCAGTGATACGGGACAATATGGCTACACCTTC.

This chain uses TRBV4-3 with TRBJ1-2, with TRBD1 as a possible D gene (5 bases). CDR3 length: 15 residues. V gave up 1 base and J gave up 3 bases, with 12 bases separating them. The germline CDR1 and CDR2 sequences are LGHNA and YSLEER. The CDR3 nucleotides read TGCGCCAGCAGCCAAGGGGCAGGGTCGTACTATGGCTACACCTTC. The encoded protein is CASSQGAGSYYGYTF.

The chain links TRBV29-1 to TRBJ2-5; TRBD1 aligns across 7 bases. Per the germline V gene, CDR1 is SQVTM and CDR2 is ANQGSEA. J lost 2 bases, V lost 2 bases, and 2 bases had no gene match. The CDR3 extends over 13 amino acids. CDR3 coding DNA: TGCAGCGTTGAAACACAGGGGCAAGAGACCCAGTACTTC. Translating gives CSVETQGQETQYF.

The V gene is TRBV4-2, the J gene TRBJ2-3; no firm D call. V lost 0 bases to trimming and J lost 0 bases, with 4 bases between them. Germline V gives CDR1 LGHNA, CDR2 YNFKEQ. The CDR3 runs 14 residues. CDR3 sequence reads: CASSQDVSTDTQYF. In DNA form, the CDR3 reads TGTGCCAGCAGCCAAGACGTGAGCACAGATACGCAGTATTTT.

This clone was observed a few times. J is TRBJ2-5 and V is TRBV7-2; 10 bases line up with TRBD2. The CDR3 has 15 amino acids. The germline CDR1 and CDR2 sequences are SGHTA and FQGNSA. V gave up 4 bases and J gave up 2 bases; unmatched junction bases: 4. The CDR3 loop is CASSSRTSGQETQYF. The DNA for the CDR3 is TGTGCCAGCAGCTCCCGGACTAGCGGACAAGAGACCCAGTACTTC.

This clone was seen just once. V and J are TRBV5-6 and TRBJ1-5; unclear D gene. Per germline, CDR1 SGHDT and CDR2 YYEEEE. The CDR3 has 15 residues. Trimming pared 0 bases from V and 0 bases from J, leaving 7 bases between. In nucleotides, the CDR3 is TGTGCCAGCAGCTTGGGTTTGTATAGCAATCAGCCCCAGCATTTT. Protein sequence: CASSLGLYSNQPQHF.

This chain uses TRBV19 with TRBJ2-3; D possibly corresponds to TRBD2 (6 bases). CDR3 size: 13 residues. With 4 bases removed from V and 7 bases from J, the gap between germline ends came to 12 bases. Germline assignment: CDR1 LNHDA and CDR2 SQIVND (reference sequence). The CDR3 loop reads CASSTPGLNTQYF. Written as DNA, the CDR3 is TGTGCCAGTAGTACCCCTGGACTAAATACGCAGTATTTT.

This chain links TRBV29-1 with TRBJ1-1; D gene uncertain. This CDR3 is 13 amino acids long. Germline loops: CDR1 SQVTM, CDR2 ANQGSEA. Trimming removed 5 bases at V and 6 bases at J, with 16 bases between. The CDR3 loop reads CSVLSDGGAEAFF. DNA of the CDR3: TGCAGCGTTCTCTCTGACGGTGGCGCTGAAGCTTTCTTT.

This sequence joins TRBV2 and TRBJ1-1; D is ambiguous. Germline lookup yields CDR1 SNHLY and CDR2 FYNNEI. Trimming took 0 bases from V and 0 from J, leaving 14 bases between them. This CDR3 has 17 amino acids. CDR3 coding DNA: TGTGCCAGCAGTGAAGCGGACGGGGATATACTGAACACTGAAGCTTTCTTT. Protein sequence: CASSEADGDILNTEAFF.

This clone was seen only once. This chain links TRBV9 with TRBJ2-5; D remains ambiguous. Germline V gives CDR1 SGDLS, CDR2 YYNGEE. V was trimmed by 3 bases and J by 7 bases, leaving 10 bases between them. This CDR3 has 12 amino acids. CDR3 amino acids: CASSAIRGTQYF. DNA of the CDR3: TGTGCCAGCAGCGCGATTAGAGGGACCCAGTACTTC.

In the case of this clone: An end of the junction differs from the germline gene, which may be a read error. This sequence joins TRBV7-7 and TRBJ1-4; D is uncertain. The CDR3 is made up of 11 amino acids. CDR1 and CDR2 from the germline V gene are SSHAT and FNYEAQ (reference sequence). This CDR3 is CASTGNEKLFF. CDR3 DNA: TGTGCTAGCACGGGGAATGAAAAACTGTTTTTT.

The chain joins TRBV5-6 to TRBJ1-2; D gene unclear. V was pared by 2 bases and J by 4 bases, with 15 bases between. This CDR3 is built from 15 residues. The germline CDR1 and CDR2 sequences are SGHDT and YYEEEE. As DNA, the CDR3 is TGTGCCAGCAGCTTCGGTGTGAGCGGCAGCTATGGCTACACCTTC. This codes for CASSFGVSGSYGYTF.

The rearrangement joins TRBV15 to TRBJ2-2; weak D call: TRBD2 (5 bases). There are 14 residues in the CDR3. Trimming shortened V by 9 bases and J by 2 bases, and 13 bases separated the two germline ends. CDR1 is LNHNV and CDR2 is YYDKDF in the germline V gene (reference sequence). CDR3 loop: CATGGQINTGELFF. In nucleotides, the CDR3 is TGTGCCACGGGCGGGCAGATAAACACCGGGGAGCTGTTTTTT. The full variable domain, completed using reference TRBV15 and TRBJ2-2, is DAMVIQNPRYQVTQFGKPVTLSCSQTLNHNVMYWYQQKSSQAPKLLFHYYDKDFNNEADTPDNFQSRRPNTSFCFLDIRSPGLGDTAMYLCATGGQINTGELFFGEGSRLTVL.

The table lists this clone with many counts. In DNA form, the CDR3 reads TGTGCCAGCAGCTTGCTGATGGGCTCCTACAATGAGCAGTTCTTC. It codes for CASSLLMGSYNEQFF. This sequence joins TRBV5-4 and TRBJ2-1; no definite D call. Germline values: CDR1 SGHNT, CDR2 YYREEE (reference sequence). Trimming took 1 base from V and 0 from J, leaving 8 bases between them. The CDR3 spans 15 residues.

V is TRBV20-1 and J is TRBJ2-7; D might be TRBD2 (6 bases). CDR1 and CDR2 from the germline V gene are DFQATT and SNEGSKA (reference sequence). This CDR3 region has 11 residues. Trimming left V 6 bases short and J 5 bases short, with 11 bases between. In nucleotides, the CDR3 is TGCAGTGCGGGGGGAAAGGACGAGCAGTACTTC. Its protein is CSAGGKDEQYF.

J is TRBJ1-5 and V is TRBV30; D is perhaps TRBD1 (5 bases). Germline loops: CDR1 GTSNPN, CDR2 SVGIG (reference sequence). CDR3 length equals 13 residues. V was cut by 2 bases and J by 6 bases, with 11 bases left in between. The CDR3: CAWSNRGGQPQHF. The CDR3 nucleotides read TGTGCCTGGAGTAACCGGGGCGGTCAGCCCCAGCATTTT.

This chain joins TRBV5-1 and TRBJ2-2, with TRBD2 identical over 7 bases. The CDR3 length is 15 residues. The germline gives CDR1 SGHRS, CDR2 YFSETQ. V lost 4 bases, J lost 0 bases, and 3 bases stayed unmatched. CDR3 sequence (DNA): TGCGCCAGCAGCGCTCTAGCGGCGAACACCGGGGAGCTGTTTTTT. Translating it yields CASSALAANTGELFF.

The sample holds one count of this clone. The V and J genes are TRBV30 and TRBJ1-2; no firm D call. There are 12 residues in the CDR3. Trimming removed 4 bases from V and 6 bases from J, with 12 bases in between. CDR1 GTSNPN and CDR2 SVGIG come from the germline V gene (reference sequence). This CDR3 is CAWTDRGNGYTF. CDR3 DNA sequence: TGTGCCTGGACCGACCGAGGTAATGGCTACACCTTC.

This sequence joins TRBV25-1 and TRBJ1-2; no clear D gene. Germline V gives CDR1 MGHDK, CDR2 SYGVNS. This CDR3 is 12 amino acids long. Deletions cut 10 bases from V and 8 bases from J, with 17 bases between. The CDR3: CATQGREGGYTF. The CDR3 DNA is TGTGCCACCCAAGGAAGGGAAGGCGGCTACACCTTC.

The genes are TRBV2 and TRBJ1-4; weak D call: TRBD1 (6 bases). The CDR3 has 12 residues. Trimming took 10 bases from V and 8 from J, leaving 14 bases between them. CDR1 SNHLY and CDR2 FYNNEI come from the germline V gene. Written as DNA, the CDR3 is TGTGCCACCGAAGGGGGTGGAGAAAAACTGTTTTTT. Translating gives CATEGGGEKLFF.